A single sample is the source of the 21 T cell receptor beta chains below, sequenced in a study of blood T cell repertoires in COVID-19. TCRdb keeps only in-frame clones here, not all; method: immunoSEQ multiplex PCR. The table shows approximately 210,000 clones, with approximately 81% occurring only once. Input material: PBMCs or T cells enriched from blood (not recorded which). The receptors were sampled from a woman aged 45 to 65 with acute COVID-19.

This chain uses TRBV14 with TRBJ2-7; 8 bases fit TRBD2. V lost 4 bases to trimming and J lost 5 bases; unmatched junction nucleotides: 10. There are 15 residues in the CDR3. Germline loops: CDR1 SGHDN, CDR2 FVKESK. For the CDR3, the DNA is TGTGCCAGCAGCCGGCTCGGGAGCGGGGGTGACGAGCAGTACTTC. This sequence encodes CASSRLGSGGDEQYF.

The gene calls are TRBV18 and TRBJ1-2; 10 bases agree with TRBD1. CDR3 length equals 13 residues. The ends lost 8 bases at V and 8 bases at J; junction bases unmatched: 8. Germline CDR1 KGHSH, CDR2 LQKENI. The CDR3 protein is CASQLTGQGGYTF. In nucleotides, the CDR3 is TGTGCCAGCCAACTCACGGGACAGGGGGGCTACACCTTC.

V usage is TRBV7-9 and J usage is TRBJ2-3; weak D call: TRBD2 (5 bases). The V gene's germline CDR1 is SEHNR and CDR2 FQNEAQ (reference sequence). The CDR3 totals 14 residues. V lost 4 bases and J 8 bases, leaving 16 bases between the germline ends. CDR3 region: CASSSERREGTQYF. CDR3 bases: TGTGCCAGCAGCTCCGAGCGGCGAGAGGGTACGCAGTATTTT.

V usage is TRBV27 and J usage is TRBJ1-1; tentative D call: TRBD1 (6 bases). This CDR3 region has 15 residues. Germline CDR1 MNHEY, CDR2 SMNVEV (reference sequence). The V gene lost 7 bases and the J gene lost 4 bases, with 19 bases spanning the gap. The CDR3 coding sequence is TGTGCCAGCACCTCTATGGGGGCGGATACCACTGAAGCTTTCTTT. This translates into CASTSMGADTTEAFF.

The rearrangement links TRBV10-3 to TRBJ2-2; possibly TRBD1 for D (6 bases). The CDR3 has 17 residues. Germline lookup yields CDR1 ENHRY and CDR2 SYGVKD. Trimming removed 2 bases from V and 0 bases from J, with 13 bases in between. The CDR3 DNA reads TGTGCCATCAGTGAGCCCGGACAGATCGCGAACACCGGGGAGCTGTTTTTT. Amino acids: CAISEPGQIANTGELFF.

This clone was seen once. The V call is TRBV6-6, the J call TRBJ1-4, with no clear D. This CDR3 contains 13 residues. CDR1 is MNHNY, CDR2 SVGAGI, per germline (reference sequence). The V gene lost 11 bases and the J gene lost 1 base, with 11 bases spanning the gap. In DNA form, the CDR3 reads TGTGCCGGTAGCCTAATAACTAATGAAAAACTGTTTTTT. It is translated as CAGSLITNEKLFF.

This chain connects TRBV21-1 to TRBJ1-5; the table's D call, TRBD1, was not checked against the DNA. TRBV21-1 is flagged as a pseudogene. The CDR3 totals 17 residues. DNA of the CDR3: TGTGCCAGCAGCGCGAAGGACAGGGGGCATGGCAATCAGCCCCAGCATTTT. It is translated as CASSAKDRGHGNQPQHF.

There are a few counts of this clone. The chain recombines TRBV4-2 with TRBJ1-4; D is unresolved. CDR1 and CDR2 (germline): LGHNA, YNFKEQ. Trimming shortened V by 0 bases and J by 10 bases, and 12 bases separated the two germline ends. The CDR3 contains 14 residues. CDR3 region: CASSQDRGRAKLFF. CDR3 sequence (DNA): TGTGCCAGCAGCCAAGATCGCGGGAGGGCAAAACTGTTTTTT.

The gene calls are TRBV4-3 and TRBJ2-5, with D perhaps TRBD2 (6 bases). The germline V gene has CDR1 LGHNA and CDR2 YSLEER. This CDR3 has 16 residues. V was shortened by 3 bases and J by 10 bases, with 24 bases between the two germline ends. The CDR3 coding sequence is TGCGCCAGCAGCCACACCCTGGAGGGCCCAAGAGGGGACCAGTACTTC. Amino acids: CASSHTLEGPRGDQYF.

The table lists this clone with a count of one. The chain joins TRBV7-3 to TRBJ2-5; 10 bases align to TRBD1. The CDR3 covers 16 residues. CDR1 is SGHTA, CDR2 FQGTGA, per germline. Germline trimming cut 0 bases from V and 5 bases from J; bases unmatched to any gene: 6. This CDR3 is CASSLTGQGGTETQYF. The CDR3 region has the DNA TGTGCCAGCAGCTTAACAGGACAGGGGGGTACGGAGACCCAGTACTTC.

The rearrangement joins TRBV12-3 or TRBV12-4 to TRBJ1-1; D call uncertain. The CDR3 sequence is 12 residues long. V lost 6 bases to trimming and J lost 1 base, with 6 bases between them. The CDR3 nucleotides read TGTGCCAGCAGCAGAGGGAACACTGAAGCTTTCTTT. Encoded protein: CASSRGNTEAFF.

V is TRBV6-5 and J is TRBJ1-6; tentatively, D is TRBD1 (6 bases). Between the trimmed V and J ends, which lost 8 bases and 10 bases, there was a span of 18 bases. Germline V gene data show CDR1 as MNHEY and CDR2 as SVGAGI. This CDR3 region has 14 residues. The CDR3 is CASREGDRVSPLHF. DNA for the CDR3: TGTGCCAGCCGCGAGGGGGACCGAGTCTCACCCCTCCACTTT.

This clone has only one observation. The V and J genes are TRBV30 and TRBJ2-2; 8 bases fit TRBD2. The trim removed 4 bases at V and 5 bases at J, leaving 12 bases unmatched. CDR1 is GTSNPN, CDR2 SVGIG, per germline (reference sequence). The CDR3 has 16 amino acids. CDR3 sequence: CAWISREGRGTGELFF. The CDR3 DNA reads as TGTGCCTGGATATCCCGGGAGGGGCGGGGTACCGGGGAGCTGTTTTTT.

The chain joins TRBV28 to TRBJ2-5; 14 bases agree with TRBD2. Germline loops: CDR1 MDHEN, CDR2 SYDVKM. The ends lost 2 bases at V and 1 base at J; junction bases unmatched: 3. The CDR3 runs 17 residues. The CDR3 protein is CASSLGLAGGSQETQYF. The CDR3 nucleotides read TGTGCCAGCAGTTTAGGACTAGCGGGAGGTTCCCAAGAGACCCAGTACTTC. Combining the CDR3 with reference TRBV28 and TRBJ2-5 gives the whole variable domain DVKVTQSSRYLVKRTGEKVFLECVQDMDHENMFWYRQDPGLGLRLIYFSYDVKMKEKGDIPEGYSVSREKKERFSLILESASTNQTSMYLCASSLGLAGGSQETQYFGPGTRLLVL.

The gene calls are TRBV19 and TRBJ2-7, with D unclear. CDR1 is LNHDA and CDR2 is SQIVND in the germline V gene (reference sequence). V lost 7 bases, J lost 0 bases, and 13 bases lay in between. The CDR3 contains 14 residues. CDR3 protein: CASNVGGTSYEQYF. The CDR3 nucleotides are TGTGCCAGTAATGTTGGTGGCACCTCCTACGAGCAGTACTTC.

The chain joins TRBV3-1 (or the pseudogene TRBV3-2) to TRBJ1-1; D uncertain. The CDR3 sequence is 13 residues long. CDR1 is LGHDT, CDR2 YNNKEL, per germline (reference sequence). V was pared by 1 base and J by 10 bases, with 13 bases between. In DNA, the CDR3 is TGTGCCAGCAGCCAAGCTACCACCCCCGGAGCTTTCTTT. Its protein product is CASSQATTPGAFF.

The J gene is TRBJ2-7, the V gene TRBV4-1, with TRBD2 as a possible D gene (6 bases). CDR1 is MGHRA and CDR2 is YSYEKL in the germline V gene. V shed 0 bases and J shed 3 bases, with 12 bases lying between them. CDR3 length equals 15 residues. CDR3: CASSQDPQGGYEQYF. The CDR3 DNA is TGCGCCAGCAGCCAAGATCCCCAGGGAGGCTACGAGCAGTACTTC.

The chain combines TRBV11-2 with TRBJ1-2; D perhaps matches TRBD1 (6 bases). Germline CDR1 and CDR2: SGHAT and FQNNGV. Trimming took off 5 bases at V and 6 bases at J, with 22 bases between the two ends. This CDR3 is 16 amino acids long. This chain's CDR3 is CASSPLTGSPWDGYTF. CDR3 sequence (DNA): TGTGCCAGCAGCCCCCTCACAGGGTCCCCCTGGGATGGCTACACCTTC.

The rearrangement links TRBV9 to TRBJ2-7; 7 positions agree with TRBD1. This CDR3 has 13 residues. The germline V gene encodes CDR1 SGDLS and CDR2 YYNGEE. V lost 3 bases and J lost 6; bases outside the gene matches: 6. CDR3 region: CASSGTGHGEQYF. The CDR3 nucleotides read TGTGCCAGCAGCGGGACAGGTCACGGCGAGCAGTACTTC.

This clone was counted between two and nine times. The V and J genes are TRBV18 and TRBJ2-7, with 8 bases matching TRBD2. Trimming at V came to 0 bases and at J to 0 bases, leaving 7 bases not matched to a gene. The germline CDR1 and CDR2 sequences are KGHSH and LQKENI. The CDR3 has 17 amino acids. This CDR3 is CASSPPSGGPFSYEQYF. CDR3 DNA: TGTGCCAGCTCACCACCCAGCGGGGGACCCTTCTCCTACGAGCAGTACTTC.

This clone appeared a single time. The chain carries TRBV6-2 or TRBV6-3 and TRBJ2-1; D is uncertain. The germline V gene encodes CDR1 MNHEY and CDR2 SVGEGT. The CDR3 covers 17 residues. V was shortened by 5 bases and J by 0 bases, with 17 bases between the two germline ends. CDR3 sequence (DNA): TGTGCCAGCAGTATGGGTTATGGGCAGAGCTCCTACAATGAGCAGTTCTTC. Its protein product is CASSMGYGQSSYNEQFF.